This T cell receptor beta chain comes out of a study of blood T cells in healthy people across ages. Whole-study findings and limits: Age advanced and TCR beta diversity per million T cells fell, roughly linearly. PBMCs left unsorted prevented a conclusive naive versus antigen-experienced comparison.

Next came a second PCR, run for about 6 to 11 cycles, which used a sample-barcoded 5' primer along with a J-beta primer mix. TCRdb used MiXCR to reprocess the 5' RACE reads, holding one entry per CDR3 protein. The sample lists 1.8 million or so distinct CDR3 sequences, roughly 43% occurring once. Each sample yielded at least 5 micrograms of PBMC total RNA. A word on this clonotype: Its antigen is still unknown.

CDR3 length: 18 amino acids. Germline assignment: CDR1 SGHVS and CDR2 FQNEAQ. Sequenced: blood. The source of this sequence is a human donor in good health. This sequence joins TRBV7-8 and TRBJ2-4; 11 bases are shared with TRBD2. The DNA matches TRBJ2-5 better at its end, which makes the J call doubtful. As DNA, the CDR3 is TGTGCCAGCAGCCAACCAGGGCTAGCGGGGGGCGGTGAAGAGACCCAGTACTTC. Translating it yields CASSQPGLAGGGEETQYF.